These T cell receptor beta chains were read from a single sample in a study of beta chain features in type 1 diabetes. The assay was immunoSEQ multiplex PCR, and TCRdb's table has in-frame clones only and misses some. Here the sample spans hundreds of thousands of clones, 15% being singletons. The sequenced sample consisted of naive CD4+ T cells from blood. The source of these receptors is a man aged 18-30 years in good health. The CDR3 runs from the conserved cysteine through the conserved F or W. The order of the fields is D gene, V gene, J gene, clone size, CDR3 DNA, CDR3 protein. The D gene is left open where the match is weak. Clone sizes are given selectively: once, few, many, or a class where the clone is expanded.

NA,TRBV19,TRBJ2-1,NA,TGTGCCAGTAGTATAGGTCCAAGCCGGAGCTCCTACAATGAGCAGTTCTTC,CASSIGPSRSSYNEQFF
NA,TRBV7-3,TRBJ2-3,NA,TGTGCCAGCAGCTTAAAGGCGGGGACTAGCACAGATACGCAGTATTTT,CASSLKAGTSTDTQYF
NA,TRBV9,TRBJ2-1,NA,TGTGCCAGCAGCGTAGGTTTAGGCTCAGTCAATGAGCAGTTCTTC,CASSVGLGSVNEQFF
TRBD2,TRBV6-1,TRBJ2-3,few,TGTGCCAGCACCCAGACTAGCGGGAGCACAGATACGCAGTATTTT,CASTQTSGSTDTQYF
TRBD1,TRBV4-2,TRBJ2-7,few,TGTGCCAGCAGCCTCGACAGGGCCCTCAAAACCTACGAGCAGTACTTC,CASSLDRALKTYEQYF
NA,TRBV27,TRBJ1-2,NA,TGTGCCAGCAGTCCCTTGGGAGGAGCGCAAGAGGGCTACACCTTC,CASSPLGGAQEGYTF
TRBD1,TRBV10-3,TRBJ1-2,NA,TGTGCCATCAGTACAGGGGAGGGTGGCTACACCTTC,CAISTGEGGYTF
NA,TRBV4-2,TRBJ2-4,NA,TGTGCCAGCAGACCCTCATTGGGGGTAGCCAAAAACATTCAGTACTTC,CASRPSLGVAKNIQYF
NA,TRBV25-1,TRBJ2-2,few,TGTGCCAGCCTCGGGTTCGGAGGCGGGGAGCTGTTTTTT,CASLGFGGGELFF
NA,TRBV5-1,TRBJ2-1,NA,TGCGCCAGCAGCCTAGGGGCCTCCTACAATGAGCAGTTCTTC,CASSLGASYNEQFF
TRBD2,TRBV4-2,TRBJ2-3,few,TGTGCCAGCAGCCGGTTCCCTCGCGGGAGCCGGGATACGCAGTATTTT,CASSRFPRGSRDTQYF
TRBD2,TRBV11-3,TRBJ2-5,NA,TGTGCCAGCAGCCCCGGCTCCTACCTAAGCGGGAGGAGGGAGGGCGAGACCCAGTACTTC,CASSPGSYLSGRREGETQYF
NA,TRBV7-2,TRBJ1-1,few,TGTGCCAGCAGCTTATTAGGGGTCATGAACACTGAAGCTTTCTTT,CASSLLGVMNTEAFF
NA,TRBV7-9,TRBJ2-6,NA,TGTGCCAGCAGCCTCGACAGGCGTGGGGCCAACGTCCTGACTTTC,CASSLDRRGANVLTF
NA,TRBV2,TRBJ1-1,NA,TGTGCCAGCAGTGGAGTAGTTAGCACTGAAGCTTTCTTT,CASSGVVSTEAFF
NA,TRBV5-6,TRBJ1-2,NA,TGTGCCAGCAGCAGGGGGGCGGGCTACACCTTC,CASSRGAGYTF
TRBD2,TRBV7-9,TRBJ2-3,NA,TGTGCCAGCAGCTCATCGAGCGGGGGGTTTGCAGATACGCAGTATTTT,CASSSSSGGFADTQYF
NA,TRBV11-2,TRBJ1-1,NA,TGTGCCAGCAGTGTCGGGACACGGACTGAAGCTTTCTTT,CASSVGTRTEAFF
TRBD2,TRBV5-4,TRBJ2-5,NA,TGTGCCAGCAGCTTGGACAGCGGGAGAGGAGAGACCCAGTACTTC,CASSLDSGRGETQYF
NA,TRBV30,TRBJ1-5,NA,TGTGCCTGGAAGGTTAGGGGGTATAGCAATCAGCCCCAGCATTTT,CAWKVRGYSNQPQHF
TRBD1,TRBV25-1,TRBJ1-5,NA,TGTGCCAGCAGTGGACAGGGGAGCAATCAGCCCCAGCATTTT,CASSGQGSNQPQHF
TRBD2,TRBV19,TRBJ2-1,NA,TGTGCCAGTAGGAGACTAGCGGAAAACTACAATGAGCAGTTCTTC,CASRRLAENYNEQFF
NA,TRBV6-6,TRBJ2-7,NA,TGTGCCAGCAGTTACGGCGGGCAGGGCGACTACGAGCAGTACTTC,CASSYGGQGDYEQYF
TRBD2,TRBV29-1,TRBJ2-3,few,TGCAGCTCTGATTTAGCGGGAGGGAGCACAGATACGCAGTATTTT,CSSDLAGGSTDTQYF
NA,TRBV4-2,TRBJ2-2,NA,TGTGCCAGCAGCCAAGAGCAGGCGGGTACCGGGGAGCTGTTTTTT,CASSQEQAGTGELFF
TRBD1,TRBV18,TRBJ2-7,few,TGTGCCAGCTCACCGACAGGGAACGAGCAGTACTTC,CASSPTGNEQYF
NA,TRBV18,TRBJ2-3,NA,TGTGCCAGCGGGGCCCATTCAGATACGCAGTATTTT,CASGAHSDTQYF
TRBD1,TRBV5-1,TRBJ1-2,NA,TGCGCCAGCAGCTTGACGGGACAGGTCTATGGCTACACCTTC,CASSLTGQVYGYTF
NA,TRBV5-4,TRBJ1-5,NA,TGTGCCAGCAGCCTTGGGGGTCTGAGCAATCAGCCCCAGCATTTT,CASSLGGLSNQPQHF
TRBD2,TRBV7-9,TRBJ2-3,few,TGTGCCAGCAGCTTCCTCAAGCGGGGGCCTTCCACAGATACGCAGTATTTT,CASSFLKRGPSTDTQYF
NA,TRBV7-9,TRBJ2-3,many,TGTGCCAGCAGCTTATCCAGGGGAAATACGCAGTATTTT,CASSLSRGNTQYF
TRBD1,TRBV28,TRBJ2-2,few,TGTGCCAGCCCCGGACAGGGAGACACCGGGGAGCTGTTTTTT,CASPGQGDTGELFF
NA,TRBV7-3,TRBJ2-5,NA,TGTGCCAGCAGCGGGGGCGGGACCCAGTACTTC,CASSGGGTQYF
TRBD2,TRBV25-1,TRBJ2-7,NA,TGTGCCAGCAGTGAGTCCGGGGCTAGCGGTTACGAGCAGTACTTC,CASSESGASGYEQYF
NA,TRBV6-1,TRBJ1-1,NA,TGTGCCAGCAGTGTAGTAGGGCACCGAATGAACACTGAAGCTTTCTTT,CASSVVGHRMNTEAFF
TRBD1,TRBV28,TRBJ2-1,NA,TGTGCCAGCAGTTCCCCGACAGGGTTTAACTACAATGAGCAGTTCTTC,CASSSPTGFNYNEQFF
NA,TRBV25-1,TRBJ1-4,few,TGTGCCAGCAGTGAACGGGGTTATAATGAAAAACTGTTTTTT,CASSERGYNEKLFF
NA,TRBV9,TRBJ1-2,NA,TGTGCCAGCAGCGTTGAACAGGGTAATGGCTACACCTTC,CASSVEQGNGYTF
TRBD1,TRBV9,TRBJ2-3,few,TGTGCCAGCAGCGTCAGGGGGCCCCGAACAGATACGCAGTATTTT,CASSVRGPRTDTQYF
TRBD1,TRBV10-3,TRBJ2-7,NA,TGTGCCATCAGTGAGAGTAGGGGGCTGTCCTACGAGCAGTACTTC,CAISESRGLSYEQYF
TRBD1,TRBV6-5,TRBJ2-1,few,TGTGCCAGCAGACCCGGGACAGGGAATGAGCAGTTCTTC,CASRPGTGNEQFF
TRBD2,TRBV15,TRBJ2-5,few,TGTGCCACCAGCGCGACTAGCGGTAGGGAGACCCAGTACTTC,CATSATSGRETQYF
NA,TRBV7-9,TRBJ2-7,NA,TGTGCCAGCAGCTTAATGGGTCATGGGCAGTACTTC,CASSLMGHGQYF
NA,TRBV15,TRBJ1-1,NA,TGTGCCACCAGCAGAGATAAACCCAACCTCAGGAACACTGAAGCTTTCTTT,CATSRDKPNLRNTEAFF
NA,TRBV30,TRBJ1-1,NA,TGTGCCTGGAGTCTCTGGGGGACTGAAGCTTTCTTT,CAWSLWGTEAFF
TRBD1,TRBV15,TRBJ1-5,NA,TGTGCCACCAGCAAAATTGGGGACAGGGGTTTCCAGCCCCAGCATTTT,CATSKIGDRGFQPQHF
NA,TRBV7-8,TRBJ1-2,NA,TGTGCCAGCAGTCCGGGGAGTCGGGCCTATGGCTACACCTTC,CASSPGSRAYGYTF
NA,TRBV10-2,TRBJ2-1,NA,TGCGCCAGCACCGGACCTACAGGCTCCTACAATGAGCAGTTCTTC,CASTGPTGSYNEQFF
NA,TRBV7-6,TRBJ2-6,few,TGTGCCAGCAGCTTGGCAGGGGCCGCCTCTGGGGCCAACGTCCTGACTTTC,CASSLAGAASGANVLTF
NA,TRBV18,TRBJ2-7,NA,TGTGCCAGCTCACGGGACGCGGGTTCCTACGAGCAGTACTTC,CASSRDAGSYEQYF
NA,TRBV18,TRBJ1-2,few,TGTGCCAGCTCTACCTCCTATGGCTACACCTTC,CASSTSYGYTF